Below, 18 T cell receptor beta chains from the same sample are listed, as sequenced in a study of shared clonotypes between healthy human individuals (TCRdb year 2020). The library was built by means of the immunoSEQ multiplex PCR assay. The table was pulled from immuneACCESS by TCRdb, which kept in-frame rearrangements only. Such tables lose some clones; where checked, under half of the loss comes from unresolved V genes, and the rest has no known cause. The table for this sample lists millions of clones; about 95% of them were counted only once. 0.1% to 0.15% of the sample is taken by the ten largest. Specimen: naive CD4+ T cells sorted from blood. The cell subset or site label, as the study defines it: CD45RA+ positively selected. The receptors stem from a man aged 18 to 30 in good health.

The gene calls are TRBV5-1 and TRBJ2-1; the match to TRBD2 covers 7 bases. The CDR3 length is 15 residues. The trim removed 1 base at V and 6 bases at J, leaving 7 bases unmatched. CDR1 and CDR2 from the germline V gene are SGHRS and YFSETQ. CDR3 nucleotide sequence: TGCGCCAGCAGCTTGATCACTAGCGAAGGCAATGAGCAGTTCTTC. It is translated as CASSLITSEGNEQFF.

The chain links TRBV2 to TRBJ2-3; 14 bases are shared with TRBD2. The CDR3 sequence is 20 residues long. Per germline, CDR1 SNHLY and CDR2 FYNNEI. Trimming took 3 bases from V and 3 from J; bases not matched to a gene: 14. The CDR3 here is CASSDSTSGGAFFGTDTQYF. The DNA of the CDR3 is TGTGCCAGCAGTGACTCGACTAGCGGGGGGGCATTTTTCGGTACAGATACGCAGTATTTT.

This rearrangement joins TRBV4-1 to TRBJ2-5; TRBD2 is a possible D gene (5 bases). Trimming stripped 1 base from V and 5 bases from J, with 17 bases between. The CDR3 totals 16 residues. Germline V gene data show CDR1 as MGHRA and CDR2 as YSYEKL. This CDR3 is CASSQGGISGSETQYF. CDR3 sequence (DNA): TGCGCCAGCAGCCAAGGGGGTATAAGCGGCTCTGAGACCCAGTACTTC.

The rearrangement links TRBV5-1 to TRBJ2-7; 12 bases align to TRBD2. V lost 4 bases, J lost 0 bases, and 2 bases stayed unmatched. The CDR3 has 15 amino acids. Germline-derived CDR1 and CDR2 are SGHRS and YFSETQ. CDR3 nucleotide sequence: TGCGCCAGCAGCAAGACTAGCGGGAGCTCCTACGAGCAGTACTTC. This encodes CASSKTSGSSYEQYF.

This chain uses TRBV7-9 with TRBJ1-2; 8 nucleotides line up with TRBD1. Trimming took 5 bases from V and 0 from J; bases not matched to a gene: 5. The CDR3 has 15 residues. CDR1 is SEHNR, CDR2 FQNEAQ, per germline (reference sequence). This CDR3 is CASSVGTGTNYGYTF. Written as DNA, the CDR3 is TGTGCCAGCAGCGTAGGGACAGGTACTAACTATGGCTACACCTTC.

The rearrangement links TRBV19 to TRBJ1-2, with TRBD1 identical over 9 bases. With V trimmed by 6 bases and J by 4 bases, 9 bases remained unmatched. The CDR3 contains 15 residues. CDR1 is LNHDA and CDR2 is SQIVND in the germline V gene (reference sequence). The CDR3 reads CASRTWDRASYGYTF. CDR3 sequence (DNA): TGTGCCAGTAGGACGTGGGACAGGGCGAGCTATGGCTACACCTTC.

About this clone itself: Within the sample, other DNA sequences also encode this same CDR3. In DNA form, the CDR3 reads TGTGCCTGGAGTCCACAGGGAAATCAGCCCCAGCATTTT. Translated, it gives CAWSPQGNQPQHF. The rearrangement uses TRBV30 and TRBJ1-5; tentative D call: TRBD1 (6 bases). CDR1 GTSNPN and CDR2 SVGIG come from the germline V gene (reference sequence). This CDR3 contains 13 residues. Trimming left V 2 bases short and J 4 bases short, with 9 bases between.

V usage is TRBV14 and J usage is TRBJ1-1; 10 positions match TRBD1. The CDR3 is made up of 14 amino acids. CDR1 and CDR2 from the germline V gene are SGHDN and FVKESK. The trim removed 4 bases at V and 6 bases at J, leaving 5 bases unmatched. This CDR3 is CASSLKTGGSEAFF. Here the CDR3 DNA reads TGTGCCAGCAGCCTAAAGACAGGGGGCTCTGAAGCTTTCTTT.

Notes on this clone: A junction end diverges from the germline sequence, so it may reflect a read error. The CDR3 here is CASSKGAGSNEQYF. The CDR3 DNA reads TGTGCCAGCAGCAAAGGGGCCGGCTCCAACGAGCAGTACTTC. The rearrangement uses TRBV6-5 and TRBJ2-7; perhaps TRBD1 as D (5 bases). The CDR3 runs to 14 residues. CDR1 MNHEY and CDR2 SVGAGI come from the germline V gene.

The CDR3 sequence: CASSLGPPRDYGYTF. CDR3 bases: TGTGCCAGCAGCCTGGGACCCCCGAGGGACTATGGCTACACCTTC. V usage is TRBV11-3 and J usage is TRBJ1-2; maybe TRBD1 (5 bases). The germline V gene has CDR1 SGHNT and CDR2 YENEEA. V was clipped by 5 bases and J by 3 bases, with 16 bases between them. CDR3 length: 15 residues.

The chain carries TRBV25-1 and TRBJ1-3; unclear D gene. This CDR3 comprises 17 residues. Germline assignment: CDR1 MGHDK and CDR2 SYGVNS. The V end lost 4 bases, the J end lost 4 bases, and 20 bases lay between the germline ends. The CDR3 spells CASSAPLGEVRGNTIYF. The CDR3 bases are TGTGCCAGCAGTGCCCCCCTCGGGGAGGTTCGCGGAAACACCATATATTTT.

J is TRBJ2-3 and V is TRBV5-4; possible D gene TRBD2, 5 bases. This CDR3 spans 12 amino acids. Trimming took off 5 bases at V and 6 bases at J, with 10 bases between the two ends. Germline loops: CDR1 SGHNT, CDR2 YYREEE (reference sequence). Here the CDR3 reads CASSREGDTQYF. The CDR3 bases are TGTGCCAGCAGTCGAGAGGGTGATACGCAGTATTTT. The variable domain in full, completed from reference TRBV5-4 and TRBJ2-3, reads ETGVTQSPTHLIKTRGQQVTLRCSSQSGHNTVSWYQQALGQGPQFIFQYYREEENGRGNFPPRFSGLQFPNYSSELNVNALELDDSALYLCASSREGDTQYFGPGTRLTVL.

This clone was detected once. J is TRBJ2-7 and V is TRBV6-5; 7 positions agree with TRBD2. V dropped 4 bases and J dropped 3; count of bases not matched to a gene: 9. Germline V gene lookup returns CDR1 MNHEY and CDR2 SVGAGI. This CDR3 has 15 residues. CDR3 sequence reads: CASSSGGIVLYEQYF. CDR3 coding DNA: TGTGCCAGCAGTTCCGGGGGGATCGTCCTCTACGAGCAGTACTTC.

This clone was counted once. V gene TRBV20-1 combines with J gene TRBJ1-1; D remains unclear. The CDR3 totals 11 residues. Germline V gives CDR1 DFQATT, CDR2 SNEGSKA (reference sequence). V lost 6 bases to trimming and J lost 13 bases, with 18 bases between them. The CDR3 is CSAQSEIEVFF. CDR3 sequence (DNA): TGCAGTGCCCAATCCGAGATAGAGGTTTTCTTT.

J is TRBJ1-1 and V is TRBV2; 8 nucleotides agree with TRBD1. Losses at the gene ends were 6 bases for V and 4 bases for J; bases not matched to a gene: 4. The germline gives CDR1 SNHLY, CDR2 FYNNEI. This CDR3 spans 13 amino acids. The CDR3 DNA is TGTGCCAGCAGGTACAGGGGGGCCACTGAAGCTTTCTTT. This encodes CASRYRGATEAFF.

The V call is TRBV7-2, the J call TRBJ2-2, with TRBD2 matching 12 bases. The CDR3 extends over 18 amino acids. J lost 4 bases, V lost 4 bases, and 10 bases had no gene match. Germline V gene sequence: CDR1 SGHTA, CDR2 FQGNSA. Here the CDR3 DNA reads TGTGCCAGCAGCTCGACCCGGACTAGCGGGACCCGCACCGGGGAGCTGTTTTTT. Translated, it gives CASSSTRTSGTRTGELFF.

The J gene is TRBJ2-3, the V gene TRBV11-2; tentatively, D is TRBD2 (6 bases). The V and J ends lost 1 base and 3 bases respectively, with 11 bases between them. The CDR3 consists of 15 residues. Germline V gene sequence: CDR1 SGHAT, CDR2 FQNNGV. This chain's CDR3 is CASSLGFGGTDTQYF. DNA for the CDR3: TGTGCCAGCAGCTTAGGTTTCGGGGGAACAGATACGCAGTATTTT. Together with reference TRBV11-2 and TRBJ2-3, the CDR3 gives the full variable domain: EAGVAQSPRYKIIEKRQSVAFWCNPISGHATLYWYQQILGQGPKLLIQFQNNGVVDDSQLPKDRFSAERLKGVDSTLKIQPAKLEDSAVYLCASSLGFGGTDTQYFGPGTRLTVL.

The genes are TRBV18 and TRBJ1-4; a possible D gene is TRBD1 (6 bases). V was shortened by 2 bases and J by 7 bases, with 14 bases between the two germline ends. Germline V gene lookup returns CDR1 KGHSH and CDR2 LQKENI. The CDR3 spans 15 residues. CDR3: CASSPRGGTSEKLFF. CDR3 nucleotide sequence: TGTGCCAGCTCACCAAGGGGGGGCACGAGTGAAAAACTGTTTTTT.